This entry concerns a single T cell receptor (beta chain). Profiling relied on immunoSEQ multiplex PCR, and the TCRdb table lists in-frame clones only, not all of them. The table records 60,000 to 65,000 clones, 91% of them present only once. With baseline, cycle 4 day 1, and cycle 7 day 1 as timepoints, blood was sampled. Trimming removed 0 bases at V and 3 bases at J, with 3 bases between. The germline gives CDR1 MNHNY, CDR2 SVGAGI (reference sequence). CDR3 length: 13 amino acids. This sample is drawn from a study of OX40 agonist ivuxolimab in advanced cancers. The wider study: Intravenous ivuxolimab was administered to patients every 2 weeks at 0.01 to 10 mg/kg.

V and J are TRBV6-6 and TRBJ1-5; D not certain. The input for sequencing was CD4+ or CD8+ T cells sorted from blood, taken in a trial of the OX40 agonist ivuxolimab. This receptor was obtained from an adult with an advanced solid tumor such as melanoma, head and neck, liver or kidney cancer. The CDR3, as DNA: TGTGCCAGCAGTTACTCCTTCAATCAGCCCCAGCATTTT. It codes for CASSYSFNQPQHF.